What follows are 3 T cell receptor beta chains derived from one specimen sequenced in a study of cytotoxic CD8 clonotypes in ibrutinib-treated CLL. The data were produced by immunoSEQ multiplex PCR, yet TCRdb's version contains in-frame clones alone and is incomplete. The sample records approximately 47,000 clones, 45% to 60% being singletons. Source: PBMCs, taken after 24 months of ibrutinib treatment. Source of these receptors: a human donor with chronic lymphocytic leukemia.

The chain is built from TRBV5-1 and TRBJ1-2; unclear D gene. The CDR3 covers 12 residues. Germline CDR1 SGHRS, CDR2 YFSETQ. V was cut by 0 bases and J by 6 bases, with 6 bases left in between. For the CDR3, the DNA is TGCGCCAGCAGCTTGGCAACGGATGGCTACACCTTC. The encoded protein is CASSLATDGYTF. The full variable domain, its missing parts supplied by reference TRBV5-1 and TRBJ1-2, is KAGVTQTPRYLIKTRGQQVTLSCSPISGHRSVSWYQQTPGQGLQFLFEYFSETQRNKGNFPGRFSGRQFSNSRSEMNVSTLELGDSALYLCASSLATDGYTFGSGTRLTVV.

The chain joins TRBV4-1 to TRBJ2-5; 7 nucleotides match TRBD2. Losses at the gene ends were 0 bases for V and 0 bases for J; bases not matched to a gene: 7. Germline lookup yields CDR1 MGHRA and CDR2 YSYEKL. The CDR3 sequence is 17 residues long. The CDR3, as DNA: TGCGCCAGCAGCCAAGATGGGAGCGGGGCTGACCAAGAGACCCAGTACTTC. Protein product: CASSQDGSGADQETQYF.

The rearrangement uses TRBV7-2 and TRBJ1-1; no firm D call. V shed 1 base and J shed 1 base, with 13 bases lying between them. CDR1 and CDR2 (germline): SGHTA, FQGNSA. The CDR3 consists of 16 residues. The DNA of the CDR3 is TGTGCCAGCAGCTTAGGACATCTACTGGGGAACACTGAAGCTTTCTTT. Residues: CASSLGHLLGNTEAFF. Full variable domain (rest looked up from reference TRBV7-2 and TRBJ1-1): GAGVSQSPSNKVTEKGKDVELRCDPISGHTALYWYRQSLGQGLEFLIYFQGNSAPDKSGLPSDRFSAERTGGSVSTLTIQRTQQEDSAVYLCASSLGHLLGNTEAFFGQGTRLTVV.